A single sample gave rise to the 27 T cell receptor beta chains below, sequenced in a study of T cells in Graves' hyperthyroidism and ophthalmopathy. The CDR3 regions of TCR beta were amplified from RNA transcripts. With the HTBI primer set, the TCR CDR3 went through a first round of RT-PCR. TCRdb used MiXCR to reprocess the multiplex PCR reads, holding one entry per CDR3 protein. The sample lists about 270,000 distinct CDR3 sequences; around 20% were seen once. The sample was blood. The receptors derive from a man aged 25 to 40 with Graves' ophthalmopathy.

The V and J genes are TRBV12-3 or TRBV12-4 and TRBJ2-2; 14 positions agree with TRBD2. Trimming cost V 4 bases and J 7 bases; bases outside gene matches: 8. CDR3 length equals 17 residues. In DNA form, the CDR3 reads TGTGCCAGCAGTTCTCCGGGACTAGCGGGAGTTGGCGGGGAGCTGTTTTTT. Amino acid sequence: CASSSPGLAGVGGELFF.

This clonotype was detected many times. The J gene is TRBJ1-1, the V gene TRBV11-2, with D maybe TRBD1 (5 bases). Per the germline V gene, CDR1 is SGHAT and CDR2 is FQNNGV. Trimming left V 5 bases short and J 4 bases short, with 14 bases between. The CDR3 extends over 14 amino acids. This CDR3 is CASSPGVGATEAFF. The CDR3 bases are TGTGCCAGCAGCCCGGGGGTAGGGGCCACTGAAGCTTTCTTT.

This chain joins TRBV2 and TRBJ2-1; no definite D call. This CDR3 region has 11 residues. V was cut by 1 base and J by 15 bases, with 10 bases left in between. Per the germline V gene, CDR1 is SNHLY and CDR2 is FYNNEI. CDR3 sequence reads: CASSEDLVLFF. The CDR3 nucleotides read TGTGCCAGCAGTGAAGATCTAGTACTGTTCTTC.

The J gene is TRBJ2-3, the V gene TRBV6-1, with 10 nucleotides matching TRBD2. V lost 6 bases, J lost 4 bases, and 4 bases stayed unmatched. The germline V gene encodes CDR1 MNHNS and CDR2 SASEGT. CDR3 length equals 14 residues. For the CDR3, the DNA is TGTGCCAGCAGGCTAGCGGGAGTAGCAGATACGCAGTATTTT. Its protein product is CASRLAGVADTQYF.

This clonotype came up many times. The rearrangement uses TRBV11-3 and TRBJ2-5, with no clear D. The CDR3 runs 11 residues. Trimming took 4 bases from V and 6 from J, leaving 6 bases between them. The V gene's germline CDR1 is SGHNT and CDR2 YENEEA. This CDR3 is CASSSLKTQYF. In DNA form, the CDR3 reads TGTGCCAGCAGCTCTCTAAAGACCCAGTACTTC.

The J gene is TRBJ2-3, the V gene TRBV7-2, with 12 nucleotides matching TRBD2. V lost 2 bases and J lost 4; bases outside the gene matches: 7. This CDR3 has 17 residues. CDR1 and CDR2 from the germline V gene are SGHTA and FQGNSA. CDR3 amino acids: CASSLQQLAGGPDTQYF. The CDR3 nucleotides read TGTGCCAGCAGCTTACAGCAACTAGCGGGAGGTCCAGATACGCAGTATTTT.

A few counts support this clonotype. V usage is TRBV12-3 or TRBV12-4 and J usage is TRBJ1-3, with D possibly TRBD1 on 6 matching bases. This CDR3 region has 15 residues. V lost 6 bases, J lost 0 bases, and 12 bases lay in between. The chain's CDR3 is CASRSGTLSGNTIYF. As DNA, the CDR3 is TGTGCCAGCAGATCCGGGACACTCTCTGGAAACACCATATATTTT.

This clonotype showed up many times. The V gene is TRBV7-9, the J gene TRBJ2-7; D possibly corresponds to TRBD2 (6 bases). The CDR3 has 15 amino acids. The V gene's germline CDR1 is SEHNR and CDR2 FQNEAQ (reference sequence). Deletions cut 1 base from V and 2 bases from J, with 12 bases between. The CDR3 sequence: CASSLGGTGAYEQYF. The CDR3 coding sequence is TGTGCCAGCAGCTTAGGCGGGACTGGAGCCTACGAGCAGTACTTC.

This clonotype was counted at least ten times. The chain is built from TRBV4-2 and TRBJ1-5; D is unresolved. Germline V CDR1 and CDR2: LGHNA, YNFKEQ. This CDR3 spans 16 amino acids. V lost 0 bases to trimming and J lost 7 bases, with 16 bases between them. CDR3 sequence reads: CASSQDLWGSYQPQHF. The CDR3 bases are TGTGCCAGCAGCCAAGATCTTTGGGGTTCGTACCAGCCCCAGCATTTT.

The chain carries TRBV2 and TRBJ2-7, with 12 bases matching TRBD2. The ends lost 6 bases at V and 0 bases at J; junction bases unmatched: 12. Per germline, CDR1 SNHLY and CDR2 FYNNEI. The CDR3 runs 18 residues. CDR3 nucleotide sequence: TGTGCCAGCAGGGGGACTTTCTCTAGCGGGAGGGACTCCTACGAGCAGTACTTC. Translation gives CASRGTFSSGRDSYEQYF.

This clonotype was picked up many times. V is TRBV7-2 and J is TRBJ1-1; D is uncertain. Germline V lookup: CDR1 SGHTA, CDR2 FQGNSA. Trimming removed 5 bases from V and 1 base from J, with 14 bases in between. The CDR3 runs to 15 residues. CDR3 amino acids: CASSRNGPTNTEAFF. CDR3 sequence (DNA): TGTGCCAGCAGCCGTAACGGACCTACGAACACTGAAGCTTTCTTT.

This clonotype was counted between two and nine times. J is TRBJ2-3 and V is TRBV20-1, with 12 positions matching TRBD2. CDR3 length: 17 amino acids. Germline CDR1 reads DFQATT; CDR2 reads SNEGSKA (reference sequence). V lost 3 bases to trimming and J lost 1 base; unmatched junction nucleotides: 8. Here the CDR3 DNA reads TGCAGTGCTAGTCTTCTAGCGGGAGGGCCTGGCACAGATACGCAGTATTTT. Amino acids: CSASLLAGGPGTDTQYF.

This rearrangement joins TRBV10-3 to TRBJ2-3; 9 nucleotides agree with TRBD2. The CDR3 is 14 amino acids. The junction had 3 bases not matched to a gene; V was cut back by 4 bases and J by 4 bases. Germline-derived CDR1 and CDR2 are ENHRY and SYGVKD. The CDR3 region has the DNA TGTGCCATCAGTGCCCAGCGGGGGGCAGATACGCAGTATTTT. This translates into CAISAQRGADTQYF.

Written as DNA, the CDR3 is TGTGCCAGCAGCTTTAGTAAGAACACTGAAGCTTTCTTT. The encoded protein is CASSFSKNTEAFF. The chain couples TRBV7-8 to TRBJ1-1; D ambiguous. Germline CDR1 is SGHVS and CDR2 is FQNEAQ. The CDR3 sequence is 13 residues long. V was trimmed by 3 bases and J by 1 base, leaving 6 bases between them.

The CDR3 is CASSLRYQGREKLFF. In nucleotides, the CDR3 is TGTGCCAGCAGCCTCCGGTATCAGGGGAGGGAAAAACTGTTTTTT. The chain joins TRBV9 to TRBJ1-4; TRBD1 is a possible D gene (6 bases). This CDR3 comprises 15 residues. Trimming removed 4 bases at V and 8 bases at J, with 18 bases between. Germline CDR1 is SGDLS and CDR2 is YYNGEE.

In this sample, this clonotype turned up a few times. This CDR3 reads CASSHLRGQGADTQYF. DNA for the CDR3: TGTGCCAGCTCACACCTCCGGGGACAGGGGGCAGATACGCAGTATTTT. This chain uses TRBV27 with TRBJ2-3, with TRBD1 identical over 11 bases. Germline CDR1 reads MNHEY; CDR2 reads SMNVEV (reference sequence). V shed 8 bases, J shed 4 bases, and the junction held 11 bases outside the gene matches. The length of the CDR3 is 16 residues.

V gene TRBV20-1 combines with J gene TRBJ2-1, with TRBD1 identical over 7 bases. The CDR3 is made up of 15 amino acids. The V segment lost 7 bases and the J segment 5 bases; nucleotides outside the gene matches: 14. Germline assignment: CDR1 DFQATT and CDR2 SNEGSKA (reference sequence). Here the CDR3 reads CSVHTFRDSHNEQFF. Written as DNA, the CDR3 is TGCAGTGTGCATACCTTCCGGGACAGCCACAATGAGCAGTTCTTC.

This clonotype was detected ten times or more. V gene TRBV5-1 combines with J gene TRBJ1-1; D not certain. Germline CDR1 reads SGHRS; CDR2 reads YFSETQ. Trimming removed 3 bases at V and 7 bases at J, with 19 bases between. CDR3 length equals 15 residues. The chain's CDR3 is CASSYRPNESGEAFF. CDR3 sequence (DNA): TGCGCCAGCAGCTATCGACCGAACGAATCGGGTGAAGCTTTCTTT.

The table lists this clonotype with a few counts. J is TRBJ2-5 and V is TRBV15; 9 positions match TRBD1. V lost 0 bases, J lost 4 bases, and 0 bases stayed unmatched. In germline, CDR1 is LNHNV, CDR2 YYDKDF (reference sequence). This CDR3 has 14 amino acids. CDR3 sequence (DNA): TGTGCCACCAGCAGAGAGGGACAGGGAGAGACCCAGTACTTC. It yields the protein CATSREGQGETQYF. The variable domain in full, with the rest retrieved from reference TRBV15 and TRBJ2-5, is DAMVIQNPRYQVTQFGKPVTLSCSQTLNHNVMYWYQQKSSQAPKLLFHYYDKDFNNEADTPDNFQSRRPNTSFCFLDIRSPGLGDTAMYLCATSREGQGETQYFGPGTRLLVL.

The chain joins TRBV3-1 to TRBJ1-3; D gene unclear. The germline V gene has CDR1 LGHDT and CDR2 YNNKEL (reference sequence). The CDR3 is 17 amino acids. The V end lost 4 bases, the J end lost 3 bases, and 19 bases lay between the germline ends. The CDR3: CASSPADGRRHGNTIYF. In DNA form, the CDR3 reads TGTGCCAGCAGCCCGGCTGACGGACGCCGGCATGGAAACACCATATATTTT.

This clonotype appeared a few times. This chain joins TRBV30 and TRBJ1-2; TRBD1 aligns across 9 bases. V lost 3 bases and J lost 8; bases outside the gene matches: 7. Germline V CDR1 and CDR2: GTSNPN, SVGIG (reference sequence). The CDR3 contains 13 residues. CDR3 bases: TGTGCCTGGAGAACAACAGGGGGCGAAGGCTACACCTTC. Encoded protein: CAWRTTGGEGYTF.

The chain links TRBV28 to TRBJ2-2, with D tentatively TRBD2 (6 bases). The V end lost 8 bases, the J end lost 3 bases, and 10 bases lay between the germline ends. Germline V CDR1 and CDR2: MDHEN, SYDVKM. The length of the CDR3 is 13 residues. The CDR3 DNA is TGTGCCAGCTGGGACTCGGACACCGGGGAGCTGTTTTTT. This gives the protein CASWDSDTGELFF. Based on the CDR3 plus reference TRBV28 and TRBJ2-2, the full variable domain is DVKVTQSSRYLVKRTGEKVFLECVQDMDHENMFWYRQDPGLGLRLIYFSYDVKMKEKGDIPEGYSVSREKKERFSLILESASTNQTSMYLCASWDSDTGELFFGEGSRLTVL.

This chain joins TRBV4-1 and TRBJ2-7; TRBD2 might be the D (5 bases). V was cut by 0 bases and J by 10 bases, with 13 bases left in between. Germline CDR1 is MGHRA and CDR2 is YSYEKL. The CDR3 contains 13 residues. For the CDR3, the DNA is TGCGCCAGCAGCCAAGATCGTATAGGGAGACAGTACTTC. This encodes CASSQDRIGRQYF.

This clonotype came up many times. The chain combines TRBV24-1 with TRBJ2-7; TRBD2 matches 14 bases. The ends lost 3 bases at V and 9 bases at J; junction bases unmatched: 12. This CDR3 comprises 17 residues. The germline gives CDR1 KGHDR, CDR2 SFDVKD. The CDR3, as DNA: TGTGCCACCAGTGATGGAGGACTAGCGGGAGGTCGTGACGGGCAGTACTTC. Its translation is CATSDGGLAGGRDGQYF.

This sequence joins TRBV19 and TRBJ1-4, with D perhaps matching TRBD1 (5 bases). The CDR3 sequence is 15 residues long. V lost 8 bases and J 9 bases, leaving 22 bases between the germline ends. Looked up from germline, CDR1 is LNHDA and CDR2 is SQIVND (reference sequence). CDR3 bases: TGTGCCAGTGACAGTGGCCAGGGAGGATCCAAAAAACTGTTTTTT. Translation: CASDSGQGGSKKLFF.

This clonotype has only a few counts. CDR3 region: CASSLAGERIEQFF. In DNA, the CDR3 is TGTGCCAGCAGCCTCGCGGGGGAGAGGATTGAGCAGTTCTTC. The rearrangement links TRBV27 to TRBJ2-1; 7 bases fit TRBD2. Losses at the gene ends were 6 bases for V and 9 bases for J; bases not matched to a gene: 11. Germline assignment: CDR1 MNHEY and CDR2 SMNVEV (reference sequence). There are 14 residues in the CDR3.

The genes are TRBV5-1 and TRBJ1-1; D not resolved. The germline V and J ends were trimmed by 1 base and 0 bases, with 7 bases remaining between them. This CDR3 has 14 residues. Germline CDR1 SGHRS, CDR2 YFSETQ. The CDR3 loop is CASSLSPLNTEAFF. CDR3 coding DNA: TGCGCCAGCAGCTTGTCTCCCCTGAACACTGAAGCTTTCTTT.